Listed below are T cell receptor beta chains from one sample, sequenced in a study of siplizumab effects on memory and regulatory T cells. Clones were sequenced by immunoSEQ multiplex PCR, and TCRdb holds only the in-frame ones, with some missing. The sample includes 100,000 or so clones, approximately 90% of them seen just once. The source material was Tregs sorted from blood. The source is a human donor in good health. CDR3s include the opening cysteine and the closing phenylalanine or tryptophan. The D gene is left open where the match is weak. Size is stated for part of the rows, as once, few or many counts, or as a class when the clone is expanded.

cdr3_aa cdr3_nt v_call clone_size d_call j_call
CASSELGGRNTEAFF TGTGCCAGCAGTGAATTGGGCGGACGGAACACTGAAGCTTTCTTT TRBV25-1 . . TRBJ1-1
CASSLGRGSEAFF TGCGCCAGCAGCTTGGGCAGGGGGAGTGAAGCTTTCTTT TRBV5-1 . TRBD1 TRBJ1-1
CASSTYRSVDTQYF TGTGCCAGCAGTACCTACAGGTCAGTGGATACGCAGTATTTT TRBV6-1 . . TRBJ2-3
CASSMLRAGTGGLAGAEQYF TGTGCCAGTAGTATGCTCAGGGCCGGGACAGGAGGACTAGCGGGAGCCGAGCAGTACTTC TRBV19 . TRBD2 TRBJ2-7
CASSLDRGGEQYF TGTGCCAGCAGCTTAGATCGTGGGGGAGAGCAGTACTTC TRBV11-3 . . TRBJ2-7
CASSLGGQISYEQYF TGCGCCAGCAGCTTGGGAGGACAGATATCCTACGAGCAGTACTTC TRBV5-1 . . TRBJ2-7
CASSPRGQGFNQPQHF TGTGCCAGCTCACCCCGGGGACAGGGGTTTAATCAGCCCCAGCATTTT TRBV18 . TRBD1 TRBJ1-5
CASSERTIRQETQYF TGTGCCAGCAGCGAACGAACTATTAGGCAAGAGACCCAGTACTTC TRBV7-8 . . TRBJ2-5
CASSPTGLETETQYF TGTGCCAGCTCACCTACGGGACTAGAAACGGAGACCCAGTACTTC TRBV18 . TRBD2 TRBJ2-5
CASSALGANEKLFF TGTGCCAGCAGTGCTCTGGGAGCTAATGAAAAACTGTTTTTT TRBV2 once . TRBJ1-4
CASSIEAGRHTTQPQHF TGTGCCAGTAGTATAGAGGCAGGTCGTCATACGACTCAGCCCCAGCATTTT TRBV19 . . TRBJ1-5
CASSDHRQVNTEAFF TGTGCCAGCAGTGACCACCGACAGGTGAACACTGAAGCTTTCTTT TRBV6-4 . . TRBJ1-1
CASPGLAGSELQCEQFF TGTGCCAGTCCGGGACTAGCGGGATCTGAACTACAATGCGAGCAGTTCTTC TRBV9 . TRBD2 TRBJ2-1
CASSLRGEQYF TGTGCCAGCAGCTTGCGGGGCGAGCAGTACTTC TRBV7-8 . . TRBJ2-7
CASSRTGGTNTGELFF TGTGCCAGCAGTCGGACAGGGGGTACGAACACCGGGGAGCTGTTTTTT TRBV27 . TRBD1 TRBJ2-2
CAISESLIYEQYF TGTGCCATCAGTGAGTCTTTAATCTACGAGCAGTACTTC TRBV10-3 . . TRBJ2-7
CASSRGLGTGAYGYTF TGTGCCAGCAGCCGGGGCCTCGGGACAGGGGCCTATGGCTACACCTTC TRBV5-6 . TRBD1 TRBJ1-2
CASSVGLLGYQYF TGCGCCAGCAGTGTAGGACTATTGGGTTACCAGTACTTC TRBV10-2 once . TRBJ2-5
CASSIARTANGYTF TGTGCCAGTAGTATAGCGAGGACAGCGAACGGCTACACCTTC TRBV19 . . TRBJ1-2
CASSPGILNTGELFF TGTGCCAGCAGCCCCGGGATCCTAAACACCGGGGAGCTGTTTTTT TRBV7-8 . . TRBJ2-2
CASSYGSRVNEQFF TGTGCCAGCAGCTACGGTTCCAGGGTGAATGAGCAGTTCTTC TRBV7-9 . . TRBJ2-1
CSVVVRGTYNEQFF TGCAGCGTTGTGGTGCGGGGAACCTACAATGAGCAGTTCTTC TRBV29-1 . . TRBJ2-1
CASGTRQGRDEQFF TGTGCTAGTGGCACTCGACAGGGTAGGGATGAGCAGTTCTTC TRBV12-5 . TRBD1 TRBJ2-1
CAISDAQVYGYTF TGTGCCATCAGTGACGCTCAGGTCTATGGCTACACCTTC TRBV10-3 . . TRBJ1-2
CASSGTGGGSEAFF TGTGCCAGCAGTGGAACAGGGGGGGGTTCTGAAGCTTTCTTT TRBV6-1 . TRBD1 TRBJ1-1
CASRGGLDSYNEQFF TGTGCCTCCCGAGGGGGCCTAGACTCCTACAATGAGCAGTTCTTC TRBV15 . TRBD1 TRBJ2-1
CASSPVPAETQYF TGTGCCAGCAGTCCGGTTCCGGCGGAGACCCAGTACTTC TRBV7-9 . . TRBJ2-5
CASSITRQGRATEAFF TGTGCCAGTAGTATAACCCGACAGGGGCGGGCCACTGAAGCTTTCTTT TRBV19 . TRBD1 TRBJ1-1
CASSPTRNPLNTEAFF TGCGCCAGCAGCCCCACGAGGAATCCTTTGAACACTGAAGCTTTCTTT TRBV5-1 many . TRBJ1-1
CASSETPDSTQETQYF TGTGCCAGCAGTGAAACCCCGGACTCGACGCAAGAGACCCAGTACTTC TRBV6-1 . . TRBJ2-5
CASSPPRGGEQYF TGTGCCAGCAGCCCACCAAGAGGAGGGGAGCAGTACTTC TRBV5-4 . . TRBJ2-7
CASTAASETQYF TGTGCCAGCACGGCGGCCTCGGAGACCCAGTACTTC TRBV11-1 . . TRBJ2-5
CASSLARGARTGEQYF TGCGCCAGCAGCTTGGCCAGGGGAGCGCGTACTGGAGAGCAGTACTTC TRBV5-1 . . TRBJ2-7
CASSELDETQYF TGTGCCAGCAGCGAACTCGATGAGACCCAGTACTTC TRBV6-6 . . TRBJ2-5
CASSGVRRREQYF TGTGCCAGCAGTGGGGTAAGGCGTCGCGAGCAGTACTTC TRBV6-1 . . TRBJ2-7
CASSDNAGAYEQYF TGTGCCAGCAGCGATAACGCCGGGGCCTACGAGCAGTACTTC TRBV6-5 . . TRBJ2-7
CASSLPGSSYNEQFF TGCGCCAGCAGCCTTCCCGGTAGCTCCTACAATGAGCAGTTCTTC TRBV5-1 . . TRBJ2-1
CASSVATGTNFQETQYF TGTGCCAGCAGCGTAGCTACCGGGACCAATTTCCAAGAGACCCAGTACTTC TRBV9 . . TRBJ2-5
CASSIARIGTNEKLFF TGTGCCAGTAGTATCGCCAGGATAGGCACTAATGAAAAACTGTTTTTT TRBV19 . . TRBJ1-4
CASSEGWLAATYEQYF TGTGCCAGCAGTGAAGGGTGGTTAGCGGCAACCTACGAGCAGTACTTC TRBV6-1 . . TRBJ2-7
CASRPRDGGFYEQYF TGTGCCAGCAGACCCCGGGACGGTGGGTTCTACGAGCAGTACTTC TRBV27 . . TRBJ2-7
CSVAGDRVSYEQYF TGCAGCGTTGCGGGGGACAGGGTATCCTACGAGCAGTACTTC TRBV29-1 . TRBD1 TRBJ2-7